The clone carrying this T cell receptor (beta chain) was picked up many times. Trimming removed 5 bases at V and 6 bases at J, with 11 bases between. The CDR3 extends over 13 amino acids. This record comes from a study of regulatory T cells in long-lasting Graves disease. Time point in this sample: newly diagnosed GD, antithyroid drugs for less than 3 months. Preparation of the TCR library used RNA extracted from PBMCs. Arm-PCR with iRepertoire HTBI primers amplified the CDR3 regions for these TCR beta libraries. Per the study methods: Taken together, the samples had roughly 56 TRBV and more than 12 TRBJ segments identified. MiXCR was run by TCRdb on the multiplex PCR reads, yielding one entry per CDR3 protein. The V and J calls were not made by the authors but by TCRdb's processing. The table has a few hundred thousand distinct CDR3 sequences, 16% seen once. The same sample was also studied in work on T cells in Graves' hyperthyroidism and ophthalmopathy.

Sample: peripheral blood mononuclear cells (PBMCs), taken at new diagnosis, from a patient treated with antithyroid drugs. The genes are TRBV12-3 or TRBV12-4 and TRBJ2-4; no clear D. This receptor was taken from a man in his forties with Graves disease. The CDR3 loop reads CASSLVVGNIQYF. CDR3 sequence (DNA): TGTGCCAGCAGTCTTGTTGTCGGAAACATTCAGTACTTC.